A single sample gave rise to the 3 T cell receptor beta chains below, sequenced in a study of technical replicates of blood from several donors (dated by TCRdb to 2015 to 2018). The library was produced with the immunoSEQ multiplex PCR assay. TCRdb obtained this table from immuneACCESS and retained in-frame rearrangements with V and J assigned. These tables miss some clones; where compared with another copy, unresolved V genes account for less than half of the shortfall, and the remainder is unexplained. This sample holds 60,000 to 85,000 clones; 90% to 95% were observed only once. The ten largest make up approximately 0.4% of the sample. Sequencing input: T cells isolated from PBMCs. The receptors originated from a human donor in good health.

J is TRBJ2-1 and V is TRBV18, with D possibly TRBD1 on 5 matching bases. The germline V gene has CDR1 KGHSH and CDR2 LQKENI. The CDR3 runs to 15 residues. V was pared by 6 bases and J by 2 bases, with 14 bases between. The CDR3 DNA sequence: TGTGCCAGCTCCCCAGGGTCAAGCGCCTACAATGAGCAGTTCTTC. Residues: CASSPGSSAYNEQFF. Together with reference TRBV18 and TRBJ2-1, the CDR3 gives the full variable domain: NAGVMQNPRHLVRRRGQEARLRCSPMKGHSHVYWYRQLPEEGLKFMVYLQKENIIDESGMPKERFSAEFPKEGPSILRIQQVVRGDSAAYFCASSPGSSAYNEQFFGPGTRLTVL.

This rearrangement joins TRBV10-2 to TRBJ1-1; D uncertain. The CDR3 runs 15 residues. Trimming stripped 4 bases from V and 0 bases from J, with 12 bases between. Germline V CDR1 and CDR2: WSHSY, SAAADI. CDR3 sequence: CASSGLIRVNTEAFF. The CDR3 DNA reads TGCGCCAGCAGTGGACTAATTAGAGTGAACACTGAAGCTTTCTTT.

The chain couples TRBV4-1 to TRBJ1-6; 7 nucleotides agree with TRBD1. There are 15 residues in the CDR3. The V gene end was trimmed by 4 bases and the J gene end by 7 bases; junction bases not matched to a gene: 7. The germline CDR1 and CDR2 sequences are MGHRA and YSYEKL. The CDR3 sequence: CASSPTGISNSPLHF. The CDR3, as DNA: TGCGCCAGCAGCCCGACAGGGATATCAAATTCACCCCTCCACTTT.